What follows is one T cell receptor (beta chain) and its context. Its antigen is currently unknown. The study's library attached unique molecular identifiers to single cDNA molecules. TCRdb used MiXCR to reprocess the RACE reads, holding one entry per CDR3 protein. The sample yields around 340,000 distinct CDR3 sequences, around 7% seen once. Time point reported: patch test 1, 2 weeks after DPC sensitization. Treatment of the sample: therapeutic diphenylcyclopropenone sensitization with weekly scalp DPC. This entry comes from a study of human T cells and chemical hapten exposure. Regarding the study as a whole: Patch test score was positively correlated with the counts of PT1 expanded TCRs. Donors were affected by alopecia, so their immune reaction might vary from that of healthy individuals.

This CDR3 is built from 13 residues. CDR1 is SGHRS, CDR2 YFSETQ, per germline. Trimming removed 6 bases from V and 3 bases from J, with 11 bases in between. This clonotype originated in a woman in her late teens or twenties with alopecia areata. Some clones in this sample may be carry-over from other donors' samples. The chain recombines TRBV5-1 with TRBJ2-3, with D unclear. Sequences were derived from whole blood, sampled in connection with sensitization to the hapten diphenylcyclopropenone (DPC). CDR3 loop: CASKKVSTDTQYF. The CDR3 DNA reads as TGCGCCAGCAAAAAGGTTTCTACAGATACGCAGTATTTT.